The 11 T cell receptor beta chains below come from one sample, sequenced in a study of T cells in Graves' hyperthyroidism and ophthalmopathy. It was RNA transcripts that yielded the amplified TCR beta CDR3 regions. First-round RT-PCR with HTBI primers amplified the TCR CDR3 region. TCRdb ran MiXCR on the multiplex PCR reads and lists one entry per CDR3 protein. The sample yields some 720,000 distinct CDR3 sequences, roughly 15% seen once. Material: blood. Receptors were obtained from a man between 18 and 35 years old with Graves' hyperthyroidism.

This clonotype occurred many times. The chain has TRBV28 and TRBJ1-5; 8 bases are shared with TRBD1. CDR1 MDHEN and CDR2 SYDVKM come from the germline V gene. CDR3 length: 14 amino acids. V trimming: 2 bases; J trimming: 7 bases; junction bases outside the gene matches: 4. For the CDR3, the DNA is TGTGCCAGCAGTTTACACAGGGGGGACCAGCCCCAGCATTTT. The encoded protein is CASSLHRGDQPQHF.

V is TRBV7-9 and J is TRBJ1-1, with 10 nucleotides matching TRBD1. The ends lost 3 bases at V and 9 bases at J; junction bases unmatched: 10. The CDR3 consists of 15 residues. From germline, CDR1 is SEHNR and CDR2 FQNEAQ (reference sequence). CDR3 amino acids: CASSFPLGTGDQAFF. In DNA form, the CDR3 reads TGTGCCAGCAGCTTTCCCCTCGGGACAGGGGATCAAGCTTTCTTT.

The chain joins TRBV7-9 to TRBJ2-1; no reliable D call. Trimming stripped 5 bases from V and 9 bases from J, with 11 bases between. From germline, CDR1 is SEHNR and CDR2 FQNEAQ (reference sequence). CDR3 length: 12 residues. CDR3 sequence (DNA): TGTGCCAGCAGCGAGGATTTCCTTGAGCAGTTCTTC. As protein: CASSEDFLEQFF.

There are many counts of this clonotype. This rearrangement joins TRBV2 to TRBJ1-2, with a possible D match to TRBD1 (6 bases). The V and J ends lost 6 bases and 0 bases respectively, with 14 bases between them. In germline, CDR1 is SNHLY, CDR2 FYNNEI. This CDR3 is built from 15 residues. In DNA, the CDR3 is TGTGCCAGCAGCCCCAGACAGGAAGCTAACTATGGCTACACCTTC. It is translated as CASSPRQEANYGYTF.

This clonotype was observed many times. The chain carries TRBV11-1 and TRBJ2-1, with D perhaps matching TRBD1 (5 bases). This CDR3 contains 15 residues. V lost 0 bases and J lost 7, with 13 bases in between. Germline CDR1 and CDR2: SGHAT and FQDESV (reference sequence). The CDR3 DNA follows: TGTGCCAGCAGCTTAGCGCGCAGGGTATGGAATGAGCAGTTCTTC. Its translation is CASSLARRVWNEQFF.

This clonotype came up many times. The chain links TRBV27 to TRBJ1-1; no reliable D call. The germline V gene encodes CDR1 MNHEY and CDR2 SMNVEV (reference sequence). Trimming pared 6 bases from V and 1 base from J, leaving 6 bases between. The CDR3 covers 12 residues. CDR3 sequence: CASREENTEAFF. CDR3 sequence (DNA): TGTGCCAGCAGGGAAGAGAACACTGAAGCTTTCTTT.

This clonotype appeared many times. V and J are TRBV7-2 and TRBJ2-3, with 10 bases fitting TRBD2. Trimming cost V 6 bases and J 0 bases; bases outside gene matches: 3. Germline lookup yields CDR1 SGHTA and CDR2 FQGNSA. This CDR3 is built from 15 residues. DNA of the CDR3: TGTGCCAGCAGGCCACTAGCGGGAAGCACAGATACGCAGTATTTT. Translating gives CASRPLAGSTDTQYF.

This clonotype showed up just a few times. V gene TRBV2 combines with J gene TRBJ2-4, with D possibly TRBD2 on 6 matching bases. Germline V lookup: CDR1 SNHLY, CDR2 FYNNEI. The germline V and J ends were trimmed by 2 bases and 2 bases, with 10 bases remaining between them. The CDR3 consists of 15 residues. Written as DNA, the CDR3 is TGTGCCAGCAGTGAAAAGGACTACACCAAAAACATTCAGTACTTC. This gives the protein CASSEKDYTKNIQYF.

This clonotype showed up many times. The CDR3 nucleotides read TGTGCCAGCACCAAGAGGGCCGACGGTGGGACCCAGTACTTC. This codes for CASTKRADGGTQYF. V gene TRBV28 combines with J gene TRBJ2-5, with a tentative D call TRBD2 (5 bases). Germline loops: CDR1 MDHEN, CDR2 SYDVKM. Trimming removed 7 bases from V and 7 bases from J, with 19 bases in between. The CDR3 covers 14 residues.

A few counts support this clonotype. The gene calls are TRBV12-3 or TRBV12-4 and TRBJ1-2; no definite D call. V dropped 5 bases and J dropped 3 bases, with 25 bases sitting between them. There are 18 residues in the CDR3. For the CDR3, the DNA is TGTGCCAGCAGTCCCGTCGGCAAGGCACAAAGATCGGACTATGGCTACACCTTC. It translates to CASSPVGKAQRSDYGYTF.

This chain links TRBV11-2 with TRBJ2-3; D is ambiguous. The CDR3 runs to 14 residues. The germline CDR1 and CDR2 sequences are SGHAT and FQNNGV. Trimming removed 4 bases at V and 10 bases at J, with 18 bases between. CDR3: CASSSRWTEVPQYF. The DNA of the CDR3 is TGTGCCAGCAGCTCCAGGTGGACCGAGGTGCCGCAGTATTTT.